Sequencing of this T cell receptor beta chain was carried out in a study of response to subunit inactivated influenza vaccine. Study results and limitations: Each seasonal influenza vaccination, the authors suggested, recruits few new T cells.

This clonotype was counted a few times. The antigen remains undetermined. This CDR3 has 15 amino acids. Trimming cost V 5 bases and J 4 bases, with 15 bases left between them. Using its own MiXCR run on the RT-PCR reads, TCRdb lists one record per CDR3 protein. This table holds hundreds of thousands of distinct CDR3 sequences, 7.6% found once. The sequence came from a man aged 50 to 69 who received an inactivated influenza vaccine. The starting material was PBMCs from blood, obtained roughly 24 months after vaccination. This chain connects TRBV12-3 or TRBV12-4 to TRBJ2-4; D possibly matches TRBD1 or TRBD2 (5 bases each). The CDR3 DNA is TGTGCCAGCAGTACCCCGGGACGGGGAAAAAACATTCAGTACTTC. It encodes CASSTPGRGKNIQYF.